This entry features one T cell receptor (beta chain) sequence. What it recognizes is unknown. TCRdb re-derived calls from the reads in MiXCR, one entry per CDR3 protein. The sample carries about 500,000 distinct CDR3 sequences, 30% to 40% recorded once. The data derive from a study of T cell repertoires in cytomegalovirus infection. The germline V and J ends were trimmed by 8 bases and 1 base, with 11 bases remaining between them. The CDR3 length is 13 residues. CDR1 KGHDR and CDR2 SFDVKD come from the germline V gene. This clonotype originated in a human donor in good health (CMV status not recorded). Some clones in this sample may be carry-over from other donors' samples. The chain joins TRBV24-1 to TRBJ2-7; D not resolved. The starting material was cultured PBMCs, obtained from culture after CMV antigen stimulation. The CDR3, as DNA: TGTGCCACCACCCGGGTCGCTTCCTACGAGCAGTACGTC. Protein sequence: CATTRVASYEQYV.